This T cell receptor (beta chain) was recorded in a study of CD4+ T cells in melanoma. Method: immunoSEQ multiplex PCR; TCRdb's copy keeps in-frame clones and lacks some. The data contain roughly 120,000 clones, roughly 90% of them seen just once; the ten biggest clones take up around 3.3%. General study findings and limits: A reported correlation linked neoantigen-specific CD4+ T cells to CD8+, macrophage and B cell function. In melanoma, neoantigen-specific CD4+ T cells reportedly differed in differentiation state.

Notes on this clone: Its specificity is not known.

CDR3 size: 16 residues. Germline V gene sequence: CDR1 ENHRY, CDR2 SYGVKD. The J segment lost 5 bases and the V segment lost 0 bases, leaving 1 base of the junction unmatched. The chain has TRBV10-3 and TRBJ2-1; 13 nucleotides match TRBD2. The receptor was derived from a human donor with melanoma. Sequenced: peripheral blood. CDR3 region: CAISESGLAGHNEQFF. The CDR3 nucleotides read TGTGCCATCAGTGAGTCGGGACTAGCGGGACACAATGAGCAGTTCTTC.